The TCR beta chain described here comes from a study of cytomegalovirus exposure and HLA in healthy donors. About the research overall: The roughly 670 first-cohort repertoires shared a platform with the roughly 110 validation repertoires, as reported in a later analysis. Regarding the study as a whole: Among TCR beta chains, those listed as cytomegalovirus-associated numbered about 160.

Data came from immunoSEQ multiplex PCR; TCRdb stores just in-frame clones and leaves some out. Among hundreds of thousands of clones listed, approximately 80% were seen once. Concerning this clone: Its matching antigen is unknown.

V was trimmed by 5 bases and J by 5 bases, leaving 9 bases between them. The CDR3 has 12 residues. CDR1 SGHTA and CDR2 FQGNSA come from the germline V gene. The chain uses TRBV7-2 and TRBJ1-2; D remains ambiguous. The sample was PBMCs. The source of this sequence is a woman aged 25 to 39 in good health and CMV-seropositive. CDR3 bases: TGTGCCAGCAGCACCTCCGGTTATGGCTACACCTTC. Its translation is CASSTSGYGYTF.